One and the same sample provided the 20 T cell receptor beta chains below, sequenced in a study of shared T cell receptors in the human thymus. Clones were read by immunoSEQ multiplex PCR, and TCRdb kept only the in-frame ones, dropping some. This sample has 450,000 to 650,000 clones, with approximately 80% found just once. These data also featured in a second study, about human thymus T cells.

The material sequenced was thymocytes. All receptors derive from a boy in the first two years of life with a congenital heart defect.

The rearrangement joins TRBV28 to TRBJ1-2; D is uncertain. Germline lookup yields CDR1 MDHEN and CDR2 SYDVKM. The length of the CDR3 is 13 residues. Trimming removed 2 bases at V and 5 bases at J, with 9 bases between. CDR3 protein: CASSLERRYGYTF. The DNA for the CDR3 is TGTGCCAGCAGTTTAGAACGGAGGTATGGCTACACCTTC.

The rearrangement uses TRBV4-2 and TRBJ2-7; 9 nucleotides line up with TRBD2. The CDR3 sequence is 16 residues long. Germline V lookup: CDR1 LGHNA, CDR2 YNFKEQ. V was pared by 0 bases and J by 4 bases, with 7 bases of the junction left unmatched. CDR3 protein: CASSQDGIAGAYEQYF. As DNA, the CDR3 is TGTGCCAGCAGCCAAGATGGGATAGCGGGAGCGTACGAGCAGTACTTC.

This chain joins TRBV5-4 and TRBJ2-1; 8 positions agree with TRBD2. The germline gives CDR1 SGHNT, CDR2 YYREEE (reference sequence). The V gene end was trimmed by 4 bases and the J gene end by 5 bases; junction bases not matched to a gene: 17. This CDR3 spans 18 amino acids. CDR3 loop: CASSAGTSREMRDNEQFF. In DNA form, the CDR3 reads TGTGCCAGCAGCGCGGGGACTAGTCGGGAGATGAGGGACAATGAGCAGTTCTTC. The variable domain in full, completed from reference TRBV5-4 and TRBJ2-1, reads ETGVTQSPTHLIKTRGQQVTLRCSSQSGHNTVSWYQQALGQGPQFIFQYYREEENGRGNFPPRFSGLQFPNYSSELNVNALELDDSALYLCASSAGTSREMRDNEQFFGPGTRLTVL.

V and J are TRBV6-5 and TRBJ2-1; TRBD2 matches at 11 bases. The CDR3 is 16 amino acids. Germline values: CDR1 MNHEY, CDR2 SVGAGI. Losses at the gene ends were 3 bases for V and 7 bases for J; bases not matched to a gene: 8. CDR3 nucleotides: TGTGCCAGCAGTTATCCCACTAGCGGGGGAATAAATGAGCAGTTCTTC. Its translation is CASSYPTSGGINEQFF.

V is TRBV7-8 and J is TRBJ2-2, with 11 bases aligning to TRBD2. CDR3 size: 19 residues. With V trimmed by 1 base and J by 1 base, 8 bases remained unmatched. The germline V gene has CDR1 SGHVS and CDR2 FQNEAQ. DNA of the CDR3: TGTGCCAGCAGCTTAGTGTGGCTAGCGGGAGGAAAGAACACCGGGGAGCTGTTTTTT. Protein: CASSLVWLAGGKNTGELFF. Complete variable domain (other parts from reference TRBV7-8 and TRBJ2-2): GAGVSQSPRYKVAKRGQDVALRCDPISGHVSLFWYQQALGQGPEFLTYFQNEAQLDKSGLPSDRFFAERPEGSVSTLKIQRTQQEDSAVYLCASSLVWLAGGKNTGELFFGEGSRLTVL.

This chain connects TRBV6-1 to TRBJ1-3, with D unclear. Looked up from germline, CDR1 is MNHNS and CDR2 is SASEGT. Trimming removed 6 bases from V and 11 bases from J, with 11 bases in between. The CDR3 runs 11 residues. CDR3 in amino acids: CASSPDTPIYF. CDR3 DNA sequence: TGTGCCAGCAGCCCAGACACTCCCATATATTTT.

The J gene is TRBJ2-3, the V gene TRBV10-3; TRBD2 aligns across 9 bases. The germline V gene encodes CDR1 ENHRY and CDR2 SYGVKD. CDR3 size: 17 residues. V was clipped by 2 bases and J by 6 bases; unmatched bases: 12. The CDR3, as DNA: TGTGCCATCAGTGAGGATGTGGCGGGAGGGCCGGGTGATACGCAGTATTTT. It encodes CAISEDVAGGPGDTQYF.

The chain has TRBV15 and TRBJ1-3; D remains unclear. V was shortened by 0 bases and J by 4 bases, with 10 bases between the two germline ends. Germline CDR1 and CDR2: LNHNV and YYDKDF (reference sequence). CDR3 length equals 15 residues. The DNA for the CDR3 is TGTGCCACCAGCAGAGATCGAGGGCTAGGAAACACCATATATTTT. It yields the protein CATSRDRGLGNTIYF. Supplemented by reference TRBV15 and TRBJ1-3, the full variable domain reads DAMVIQNPRYQVTQFGKPVTLSCSQTLNHNVMYWYQQKSSQAPKLLFHYYDKDFNNEADTPDNFQSRRPNTSFCFLDIRSPGLGDTAMYLCATSRDRGLGNTIYFGEGSWLTVV.

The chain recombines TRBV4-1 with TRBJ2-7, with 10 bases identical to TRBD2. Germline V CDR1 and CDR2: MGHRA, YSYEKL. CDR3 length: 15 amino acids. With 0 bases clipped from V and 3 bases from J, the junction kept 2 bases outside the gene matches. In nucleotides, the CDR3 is TGCGCCAGCAGCCAAGAAAGACTAGCGGGCTACGAGCAGTACTTC. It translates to CASSQERLAGYEQYF.

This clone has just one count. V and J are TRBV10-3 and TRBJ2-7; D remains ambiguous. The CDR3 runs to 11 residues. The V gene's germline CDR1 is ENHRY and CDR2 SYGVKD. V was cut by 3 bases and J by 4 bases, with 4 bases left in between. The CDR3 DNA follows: TGTGCCATCAGTGAAACATACGAGCAGTACTTC. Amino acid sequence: CAISETYEQYF.

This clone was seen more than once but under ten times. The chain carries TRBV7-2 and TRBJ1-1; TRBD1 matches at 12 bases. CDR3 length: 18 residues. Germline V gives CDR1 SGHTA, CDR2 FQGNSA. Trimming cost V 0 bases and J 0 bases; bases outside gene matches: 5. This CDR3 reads CASSLAARDRGLNTEAFF. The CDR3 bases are TGTGCCAGCAGCTTAGCGGCAAGGGACAGGGGGCTGAACACTGAAGCTTTCTTT.

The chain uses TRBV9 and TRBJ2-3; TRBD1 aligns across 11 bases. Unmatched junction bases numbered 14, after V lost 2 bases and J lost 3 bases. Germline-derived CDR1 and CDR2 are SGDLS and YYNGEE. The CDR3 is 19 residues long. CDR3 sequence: CASSVAGRDRGITTDTQYF. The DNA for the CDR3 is TGTGCCAGCAGCGTCGCTGGGCGGGACAGGGGGATAACGACAGATACGCAGTATTTT.

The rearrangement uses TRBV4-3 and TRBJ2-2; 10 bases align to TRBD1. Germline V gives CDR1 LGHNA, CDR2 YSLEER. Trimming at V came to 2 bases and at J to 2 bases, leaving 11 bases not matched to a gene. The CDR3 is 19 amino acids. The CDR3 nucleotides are TGCGCCAGCAGCCAATGGCCAGAGGGACAGGGGTTAAACACCGGGGAGCTGTTTTTT. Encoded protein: CASSQWPEGQGLNTGELFF.

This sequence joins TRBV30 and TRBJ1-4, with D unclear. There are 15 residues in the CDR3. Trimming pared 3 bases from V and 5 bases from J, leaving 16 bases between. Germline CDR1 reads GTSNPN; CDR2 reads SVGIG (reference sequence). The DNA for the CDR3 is TGTGCCTGGAGCCCCAGCGTGGGTAGAAATGAAAAACTGTTTTTT. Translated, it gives CAWSPSVGRNEKLFF.

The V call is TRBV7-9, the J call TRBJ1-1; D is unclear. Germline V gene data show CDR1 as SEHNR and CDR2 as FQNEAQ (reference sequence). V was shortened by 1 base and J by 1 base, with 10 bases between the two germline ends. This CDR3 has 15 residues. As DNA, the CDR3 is TGTGCCAGCAGCTTAGGTGGCCAAAAGAACACTGAAGCTTTCTTT. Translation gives CASSLGGQKNTEAFF. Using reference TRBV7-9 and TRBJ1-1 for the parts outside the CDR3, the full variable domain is DTGVSQNPRHKITKRGQNVTFRCDPISEHNRLYWYRQTLGQGPEFLTYFQNEAQLEKSRLLSDRFSAERPKGSFSTLEIQRTEQGDSAMYLCASSLGGQKNTEAFFGQGTRLTVV.

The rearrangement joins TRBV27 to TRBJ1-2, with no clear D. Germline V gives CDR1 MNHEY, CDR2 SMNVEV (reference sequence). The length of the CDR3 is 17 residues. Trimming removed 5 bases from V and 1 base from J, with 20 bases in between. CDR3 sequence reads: CASSRTLHGSDNYGYTF. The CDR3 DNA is TGTGCCAGCAGTCGCACCCTACACGGGTCGGATAACTATGGCTACACCTTC.

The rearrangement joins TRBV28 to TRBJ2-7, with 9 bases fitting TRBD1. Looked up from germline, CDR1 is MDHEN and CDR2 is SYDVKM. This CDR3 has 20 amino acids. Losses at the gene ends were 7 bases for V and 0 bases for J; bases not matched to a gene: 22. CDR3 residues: CASNRDRAYQRTSPSYEQYF. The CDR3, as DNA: TGTGCCAGCAACCGGGACAGGGCATATCAAAGGACTAGTCCCTCCTACGAGCAGTACTTC.

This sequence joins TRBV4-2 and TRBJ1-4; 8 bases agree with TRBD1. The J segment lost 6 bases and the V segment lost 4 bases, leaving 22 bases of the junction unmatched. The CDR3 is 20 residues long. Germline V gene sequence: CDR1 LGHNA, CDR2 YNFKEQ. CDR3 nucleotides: TGTGCCAGCAGCCTCTATTTGGGTGGGGCAGGGGGCGTTTCGTATGAAAAACTGTTTTTT. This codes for CASSLYLGGAGGVSYEKLFF.

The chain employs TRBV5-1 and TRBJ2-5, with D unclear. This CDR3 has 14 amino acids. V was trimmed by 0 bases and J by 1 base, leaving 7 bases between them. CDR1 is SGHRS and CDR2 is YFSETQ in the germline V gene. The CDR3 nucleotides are TGCGCCAGCAGCTTGGGACTCCGCCAAGAGACCCAGTACTTC. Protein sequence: CASSLGLRQETQYF.

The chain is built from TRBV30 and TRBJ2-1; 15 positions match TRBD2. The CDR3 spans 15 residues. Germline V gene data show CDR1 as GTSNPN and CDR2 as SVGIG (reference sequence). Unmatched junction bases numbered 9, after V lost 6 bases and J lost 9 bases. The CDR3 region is CACPGLAGGGGEQFF. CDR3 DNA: TGTGCCTGCCCAGGACTAGCGGGAGGGGGAGGTGAGCAGTTCTTC.